Reported below is one T cell receptor (beta chain). This CDR3 is built from 14 residues. V was shortened by 0 bases and J by 5 bases, with 10 bases between the two germline ends. From germline, CDR1 is SGHRS and CDR2 YFSETQ. This specimen belongs to a study of shared clonotypes between healthy human individuals. The table came from immunoSEQ multiplex PCR; TCRdb's copy has only in-frame clones and leaves some out. The sample has about 610,000 clones; more than 95% are singletons. Sequencing was carried out using naive CD4+ T cells sorted from blood. Subset in this sample: CD45RA+ positively selected. This receptor was identified in a woman aged 25 to 39 in good health. J is TRBJ2-3 and V is TRBV5-1, with D possibly TRBD1 on 6 matching bases. CDR3 loop: CASSLGQAKDTQYF. The CDR3, as DNA: TGCGCCAGCAGCTTGGGACAGGCAAAAGATACGCAGTATTTT.